The 28 T cell receptor beta chains presented below share a single source sample, sequenced in a study of cytomegalovirus exposure and HLA in healthy donors. Researchers ran the PCR with 60 Vbeta and 13 Jbeta primers. TCRdb keeps only in-frame clones here, not all; method: immunoSEQ multiplex PCR. The sample holds fewer than 120,000 clones, approximately 82% seen once. Source material: PBMCs. These TCRs come from a young man in good health and CMV-seropositive.

The J gene is TRBJ1-4, the V gene TRBV28, with a weak D call TRBD1 (5 bases). The CDR3 totals 19 residues. CDR1 and CDR2 from the germline V gene are MDHEN and SYDVKM. With 4 bases removed from V and 10 bases from J, the gap between germline ends came to 31 bases. The CDR3 DNA reads as TGTGCCAGCAGTTCCCCGGGAGCAGGGAGGGCGACTTACCTTGGAAAACTGTTTTTT. Its translation: CASSSPGAGRATYLGKLFF.

The rearrangement uses TRBV6-1 and TRBJ1-5; D is undetermined. The CDR3 loop spans 14 amino acids. Germline lookup yields CDR1 MNHNS and CDR2 SASEGT. V lost 6 bases and J 3 bases, leaving 12 bases between the germline ends. CDR3 sequence reads: CASRWRVINQPQHF. The CDR3 nucleotides are TGTGCCAGCAGGTGGAGGGTAATCAATCAGCCCCAGCATTTT.

This clone appeared a few times. The V call is TRBV7-9, the J call TRBJ2-7; D not certain. CDR3 size: 15 residues. V dropped 5 bases and J dropped 0 bases, with 14 bases sitting between them. The V gene's germline CDR1 is SEHNR and CDR2 FQNEAQ (reference sequence). This CDR3 reads CASSPGSPHSYEQYF. The DNA for the CDR3 is TGTGCCAGCAGCCCCGGGTCTCCCCACTCCTACGAGCAGTACTTC. The full variable domain, in which reference TRBV7-9 and TRBJ2-7 provide the parts outside the CDR3, is DTGVSQNPRHKITKRGQNVTFRCDPISEHNRLYWYRQTLGQGPEFLTYFQNEAQLEKSRLLSDRFSAERPKGSFSTLEIQRTEQGDSAMYLCASSPGSPHSYEQYFGPGTRLTVT.

The chain links TRBV7-9 to TRBJ2-5; 10 nucleotides align to TRBD2. The CDR3 loop spans 18 amino acids. In germline, CDR1 is SEHNR, CDR2 FQNEAQ (reference sequence). V trimming: 6 bases; J trimming: 6 bases; junction bases outside the gene matches: 19. CDR3 protein: CASRTIGLAGATKQTQYF. The CDR3 coding sequence is TGTGCCAGCAGAACCATAGGCCTAGCGGGGGCTACCAAGCAGACCCAGTACTTC.

This clone was counted only a few times. This chain connects TRBV6-6 to TRBJ1-2; a weak D match, TRBD1 (6 bases). In germline, CDR1 is MNHNY, CDR2 SVGAGI (reference sequence). Trimming left V 4 bases short and J 1 base short, with 13 bases between. The CDR3 runs 15 residues. The CDR3 nucleotides read TGTGCCAGCAGTTTCGGACAGACCGTTAACTATGGCTACACCTTC. This translates into CASSFGQTVNYGYTF.

The V and J genes are TRBV5-6 and TRBJ2-5; possible D gene TRBD1, 5 bases. The tail of the sequence fits TRBJ2-7 better, so the J call may be wrong. Germline lookup yields CDR1 SGHDT and CDR2 YYEEEE. The CDR3 has 15 residues. CDR3 sequence reads: CASSLGQGVPYEQYF. CDR3 coding DNA: TGTGCCAGCAGCTTGGGGCAAGGGGTTCCCTACGAGCAGTACTTC.

V usage is TRBV28 and J usage is TRBJ2-7; 7 bases agree with TRBD2. Germline loops: CDR1 MDHEN, CDR2 SYDVKM. This CDR3 has 13 amino acids. J gave up 4 bases and V 5 bases, and 5 bases lay outside the gene matches. DNA of the CDR3: TGTGCCAGCAGTATCGGGGGGTTTTACGAGCAGTACTTC. This gives the protein CASSIGGFYEQYF.

The V gene is TRBV5-1, the J gene TRBJ2-7; tentative D call: TRBD1 (6 bases). The CDR3 is 18 amino acids. V shed 8 bases and J shed 3 bases, with 30 bases lying between them. Germline CDR1 is SGHRS and CDR2 is YFSETQ. DNA of the CDR3: TGCGCCAGTTCTCACGACGACAGGCCCAACGTCGGCTACTACGAGCAGTACTTC. Protein: CASSHDDRPNVGYYEQYF.

The CDR3, as DNA: TGCGCCAGCAGCCAGGAGTTACTGACAGGGCTTAACTATGGCTACACCTTC. Residues: CASSQELLTGLNYGYTF. The chain uses TRBV4-3 and TRBJ1-2, with 7 bases fitting TRBD1. The CDR3 has 17 residues. Losses at the gene ends were 3 bases for V and 1 base for J; bases not matched to a gene: 11. Germline lookup yields CDR1 LGHNA and CDR2 YSLEER.

This rearrangement joins TRBV7-9 to TRBJ1-2; D may be TRBD1 (6 bases). Germline V CDR1 and CDR2: SEHNR, FQNEAQ (reference sequence). The CDR3 spans 12 residues. Trimming took 5 bases from V and 8 from J, leaving 12 bases between them. CDR3 coding DNA: TGTGCCAGCAGCCAAGAAGACAGGGGCTACACCTTC. Amino acid sequence: CASSQEDRGYTF.

CDR3 sequence reads: CASSLGPGGAGDTQYF. The CDR3 coding sequence is TGTGCCAGCAGTTTAGGGCCAGGGGGCGCCGGAGATACGCAGTATTTT. The chain employs TRBV27 and TRBJ2-3; the match to TRBD1 covers 8 bases. The V gene's germline CDR1 is MNHEY and CDR2 SMNVEV (reference sequence). The CDR3 extends over 16 amino acids. V lost 2 bases, J lost 5 bases, and 9 bases stayed unmatched.

The chain links TRBV7-9 to TRBJ1-4; D is possibly TRBD1 (6 bases). V was cut by 0 bases and J by 5 bases, with 13 bases left in between. Germline values: CDR1 SEHNR, CDR2 FQNEAQ (reference sequence). CDR3 length: 16 amino acids. CDR3 nucleotides: TGTGCCAGCAGCTTAGCCTCAACGGGACACAATGAAAAACTGTTTTTT. The encoded protein is CASSLASTGHNEKLFF.

On this clone: Germline is not matched at one junction end, which may reflect a read error. For the CDR3, the DNA is TGTGCCAGCAGTTTAAAGCGGAACAGTCAGTACTTC. Translated: CASSLKRNSQYF. The chain uses TRBV28 and TRBJ2-4; D is possibly TRBD2 (5 bases). Germline CDR1 is MDHEN and CDR2 is SYDVKM. This CDR3 contains 12 residues.

The table lists this clone with a count of one. CDR3 nucleotide sequence: TGCGCCAGCAGCTTCGGGACTAGCGGCCAAGAGACCCAGTACTTC. It codes for CASSFGTSGQETQYF. V is TRBV5-1 and J is TRBJ2-5; 11 nucleotides agree with TRBD2. The germline gives CDR1 SGHRS, CDR2 YFSETQ. The CDR3 sequence is 15 residues long. V gave up 2 bases and J gave up 1 base; unmatched junction bases: 1.

This clone was found a few times. The rearrangement joins TRBV30 to TRBJ2-5; D not certain. Germline V gene data show CDR1 as GTSNPN and CDR2 as SVGIG (reference sequence). This CDR3 contains 12 residues. Trimming took 0 bases from V and 8 from J, leaving 10 bases between them. CDR3 in amino acids: CAWSVRFLTQYF. CDR3 bases: TGTGCCTGGAGTGTACGGTTCCTCACCCAGTACTTC.

This clone was observed once. The chain has TRBV4-3 and TRBJ1-1; D is unresolved. The CDR3 runs 15 residues. Germline V gene sequence: CDR1 LGHNA, CDR2 YSLEER. V gave up 0 bases and J gave up 5 bases, with 13 bases separating them. The chain's CDR3 is CASSQDASRGTEAFF. The DNA of the CDR3 is TGCGCCAGCAGCCAAGACGCCAGCCGAGGAACTGAAGCTTTCTTT.

The chain couples TRBV4-1 to TRBJ1-1, with TRBD1 as a possible D gene (6 bases). V was cut by 2 bases and J by 6 bases, with 16 bases left in between. The V gene's germline CDR1 is MGHRA and CDR2 YSYEKL. This CDR3 comprises 15 residues. The CDR3 region has the DNA TGCGCCAGCAGCCAAATCCAGGGGCCCTTGCCTGAAGCTTTCTTT. This gives the protein CASSQIQGPLPEAFF.

This rearrangement joins TRBV5-6 to TRBJ1-2; unclear D gene. Trimming cost V 1 base and J 4 bases, with 11 bases left between them. Looked up from germline, CDR1 is SGHDT and CDR2 is YYEEEE. The CDR3 runs to 14 residues. CDR3 nucleotide sequence: TGTGCCAGCAGCTTGACGGTTTCCGGCTATGGCTACACCTTC. Its protein is CASSLTVSGYGYTF.

The CDR3 region is CASSPRETPSQFF. The CDR3, as DNA: TGTGCCAGCTCACCTAGGGAGACCCCTTCGCAGTTCTTC. V and J are TRBV18 and TRBJ2-1; D perhaps matches TRBD2 (5 bases). Germline-derived CDR1 and CDR2 are KGHSH and LQKENI. The CDR3 consists of 13 residues. V dropped 3 bases and J dropped 12 bases, with 15 bases sitting between them.

V is TRBV5-1 and J is TRBJ2-7; 7 nucleotides agree with TRBD2. Germline values: CDR1 SGHRS, CDR2 YFSETQ. V shed 2 bases, J shed 2 bases, and the junction held 1 base outside the gene matches. There are 13 residues in the CDR3. Here the CDR3 DNA reads TGCGCCAGCAGCTTCGGACTAGCCTACGAGCAGTACTTC. Protein sequence: CASSFGLAYEQYF.

J is TRBJ2-6 and V is TRBV7-8; 7 bases are shared with TRBD1. This CDR3 spans 19 amino acids. The trim removed 7 bases at V and 6 bases at J, leaving 21 bases unmatched. Germline CDR1 reads SGHVS; CDR2 reads FQNEAQ. Here the CDR3 DNA reads TGTGCCAGCATCCCATCCGGGACAGCCTCCTATTATGAGGCCAACGTCCTGACTTTC. Its protein is CASIPSGTASYYEANVLTF.

The rearrangement joins TRBV5-4 to TRBJ1-2; 8 bases match TRBD1. V was clipped by 4 bases and J by 7 bases; unmatched bases: 6. This CDR3 has 13 residues. Germline values: CDR1 SGHNT, CDR2 YYREEE (reference sequence). The CDR3 loop is CASSLQGVGGYTF. The CDR3 nucleotides are TGTGCCAGCAGCCTACAGGGGGTGGGTGGCTACACCTTC.

The chain carries TRBV5-4 and TRBJ2-1, with D possibly TRBD1 on 5 matching bases. Trimming removed 3 bases from V and 8 bases from J, with 12 bases in between. This CDR3 has 13 amino acids. Germline V CDR1 and CDR2: SGHNT, YYREEE (reference sequence). CDR3 nucleotide sequence: TGTGCCAGCAGCTGGCAGGGTGGCGATGAGCAGTTCTTC. Residues: CASSWQGGDEQFF.

J is TRBJ2-7 and V is TRBV7-8, with D possibly matching TRBD2 (6 bases). V dropped 6 bases and J dropped 3 bases, with 18 bases sitting between them. The CDR3 consists of 15 residues. In germline, CDR1 is SGHVS, CDR2 FQNEAQ. The CDR3 DNA is TGTGCCAGCAGTCCAAGTGGGGAGGACTACTACGAGCAGTACTTC. Translation: CASSPSGEDYYEQYF.

The chain joins TRBV10-3 to TRBJ2-1, with TRBD1 matching over 10 bases. Germline loops: CDR1 ENHRY, CDR2 SYGVKD. J gave up 7 bases and V 5 bases, and 8 bases lay outside the gene matches. The CDR3 is 15 amino acids. The CDR3 DNA reads TGTGCCATCAGTTTTTCCCGGGACAGGGGAAATGAGCAGTTCTTC. Residues: CAISFSRDRGNEQFF.

This clone has a handful of counts. The chain links TRBV6-1 to TRBJ2-7; possible D gene TRBD1, 6 bases. Germline-derived CDR1 and CDR2 are MNHNS and SASEGT. Trimming took 3 bases from V and 2 from J, leaving 8 bases between them. This CDR3 has 13 amino acids. CDR3 residues: CASSEGATYEQYF. In DNA, the CDR3 is TGTGCCAGCAGTGAGGGGGCCACCTACGAGCAGTACTTC.

The V call is TRBV7-2, the J call TRBJ1-2, with 8 bases matching TRBD1. The CDR3 loop spans 14 amino acids. V dropped 5 bases and J dropped 6; count of bases not matched to a gene: 8. Germline V gives CDR1 SGHTA, CDR2 FQGNSA. CDR3 bases: TGTGCCAGCAGCCCTGACAGGGGCTGGGATGGCTACACCTTC. Its protein is CASSPDRGWDGYTF.

This clone was detected only once. The V call is TRBV10-3, the J call TRBJ2-3; 8 nucleotides agree with TRBD1. CDR1 ENHRY and CDR2 SYGVKD come from the germline V gene. V was clipped by 2 bases and J by 5 bases; unmatched bases: 3. The CDR3 extends over 14 amino acids. The CDR3 sequence: CAISEGQGIDTQYF. Here the CDR3 DNA reads TGTGCCATCAGTGAGGGACAGGGCATAGATACGCAGTATTTT.